The 27 T cell receptor beta chains reported below all come from one sample, sequenced in a study of T cells in Graves' hyperthyroidism and ophthalmopathy. There were TCR beta CDR3 regions amplified from RNA transcripts. The TCR CDR3 first-round RT-PCR relied on the HTBI primer set. TCRdb analysed the multiplex PCR reads with MiXCR anew, one entry per CDR3 protein. The table shows 650,000 to 750,000 distinct CDR3 sequences, with about 14% occurring only once. The sequenced material came from blood. These receptors all stem from a woman aged 18-29 years with Graves' hyperthyroidism.

This clonotype was counted only a few times. The chain uses TRBV13 and TRBJ1-1, with TRBD1 matching 7 bases. CDR3 size: 13 residues. CDR1 is PRHDT and CDR2 is FYEKMQ in the germline V gene (reference sequence). V was clipped by 5 bases and J by 6 bases; unmatched bases: 6. The CDR3 region has the DNA TGTGCCAGCAGCGCCACAGGGGTCCCTGAAGCTTTCTTT. Translating gives CASSATGVPEAFF.

This clonotype appeared a few times. This rearrangement joins TRBV28 to TRBJ2-1; TRBD2 might be the D (5 bases). This CDR3 is 11 amino acids long. Germline loops: CDR1 MDHEN, CDR2 SYDVKM. With 6 bases removed from V and 11 bases from J, the gap between germline ends came to 11 bases. The CDR3 is CASRSTTQQFF. CDR3 coding DNA: TGTGCCAGCAGATCGACTACGCAGCAGTTCTTC.

This clonotype has a handful of counts. The chain carries TRBV30 and TRBJ2-7; 15 bases align to TRBD2. Trimming at V came to 0 bases and at J to 5 bases, leaving 14 bases not matched to a gene. This CDR3 has 19 amino acids. CDR1 and CDR2 (germline): GTSNPN, SVGIG (reference sequence). The CDR3 spells CAWSVGLAGGPQPRDEQYF. In nucleotides, the CDR3 is TGTGCCTGGAGTGTAGGACTAGCGGGAGGGCCCCAACCCCGGGACGAGCAGTACTTC.

This clonotype occurred a few times. The chain combines TRBV5-1 with TRBJ1-4; D perhaps matches TRBD1 (5 bases). The germline gives CDR1 SGHRS, CDR2 YFSETQ. This CDR3 is 17 amino acids long. V gave up 4 bases and J gave up 4 bases, with 20 bases separating them. The CDR3 bases are TGCGCCAGCAGCCGGGGCCCAGGGCCGGGGAATAATGAAAAACTGTTTTTT. Protein sequence: CASSRGPGPGNNEKLFF. Full variable domain (missing parts from reference TRBV5-1 and TRBJ1-4): KAGVTQTPRYLIKTRGQQVTLSCSPISGHRSVSWYQQTPGQGLQFLFEYFSETQRNKGNFPGRFSGRQFSNSRSEMNVSTLELGDSALYLCASSRGPGPGNNEKLFFGSGTQLSVL.

V is TRBV6-1 and J is TRBJ2-2; TRBD2 aligns across 10 bases. This CDR3 is 14 amino acids long. Germline V lookup: CDR1 MNHNS, CDR2 SASEGT. V shed 10 bases and J 1 base; nucleotides not matched to a gene: 3. CDR3 sequence reads: CATRTSGNTGELFF. CDR3 coding DNA: TGTGCCACCCGGACTAGCGGGAACACCGGGGAGCTGTTTTTT.

V is TRBV6-1 and J is TRBJ2-2; either TRBD1 or TRBD2 may supply D (5 bases each). V was trimmed by 10 bases and J by 1 base, leaving 13 bases between them. CDR1 is MNHNS, CDR2 SASEGT, per germline. The CDR3 runs to 14 residues. The CDR3, as DNA: TGTGCCACCATGGGGGATCTGAACACCGGGGAGCTGTTTTTT. Translated, it gives CATMGDLNTGELFF.

The chain joins TRBV14 to TRBJ2-1; a possible D gene is TRBD1 (6 bases). Trimming cost V 2 bases and J 3 bases, with 8 bases left between them. The CDR3 covers 14 residues. CDR1 and CDR2 (germline): SGHDN, FVKESK. The CDR3: CASSQKGVYNEQFF. The CDR3 DNA reads as TGTGCCAGCAGCCAAAAGGGGGTCTACAATGAGCAGTTCTTC.

The rearrangement uses TRBV18 and TRBJ1-1; D gene uncertain. V lost 1 base to trimming and J lost 5 bases, with 11 bases between them. The CDR3 contains 14 residues. Germline values: CDR1 KGHSH, CDR2 LQKENI. The CDR3 sequence: CASSPRREVTEAFF. CDR3 nucleotides: TGTGCCAGCTCACCACGTCGAGAGGTGACTGAAGCTTTCTTT.

As for this clonotype: A clone one base away is much larger, so this may be a read error. The chain joins TRBV6-5 to TRBJ2-5; a possible D gene is TRBD2 (6 bases). This CDR3 has 13 amino acids. Trimming stripped 4 bases from V and 6 bases from J, with 12 bases between. Germline V CDR1 and CDR2: MNHEY, SVGAGI. In nucleotides, the CDR3 is TGTGCCAGCAGTTGGGGGGTCGGAAAGACCCAGTACTTC. Translation: CASSWGVGKTQYF.

This clonotype was seen a handful of times. The chain couples TRBV13 to TRBJ2-7; D uncertain. The CDR3 contains 14 residues. Germline CDR1 reads PRHDT; CDR2 reads FYEKMQ (reference sequence). Trimming shortened V by 1 base and J by 1 base, and 8 bases separated the two germline ends. The chain's CDR3 is CASSLDRRSYEQYF. In DNA, the CDR3 is TGTGCCAGCAGCTTAGACCGCCGGTCCTACGAGCAGTACTTC.

This clonotype was detected ten times or more. The V and J genes are TRBV6-2 or TRBV6-3 and TRBJ2-7, with D perhaps TRBD2 (6 bases). From germline, CDR1 is MNHEY and CDR2 SVGEGT. V was trimmed by 6 bases and J by 6 bases, leaving 24 bases between them. This CDR3 has 16 amino acids. The CDR3 coding sequence is TGTGCCAGCAGCCCCCTGCGGGGCCCAAGGACCTTCGAGCAGTACTTC. Encoded protein: CASSPLRGPRTFEQYF.

This clonotype was seen only a few times. The chain recombines TRBV28 with TRBJ1-4, with D unresolved. There are 16 residues in the CDR3. V shed 3 bases and J shed 8 bases, with 19 bases lying between them. Germline assignment: CDR1 MDHEN and CDR2 SYDVKM. The CDR3 sequence: CASSLVSYGFGEKLFF. The CDR3 region has the DNA TGTGCCAGCAGTTTGGTTTCGTATGGGTTTGGCGAAAAACTGTTTTTT.

The chain links TRBV6-5 to TRBJ1-2; D is unresolved. CDR1 MNHEY and CDR2 SVGAGI come from the germline V gene. The ends were cut back, 2 bases at V and 2 bases at J, with 6 bases in the middle. CDR3 length equals 13 residues. The CDR3 nucleotides are TGTGCCAGCAGTTACCCCCAAAACTATGGCTACACCTTC. It translates to CASSYPQNYGYTF.

Ten or more counts support this clonotype. The V gene is TRBV7-2, the J gene TRBJ2-7; 7 bases align to TRBD2. V shed 5 bases and J 2 bases; nucleotides not matched to a gene: 3. The CDR3 is 13 residues long. Germline V gene lookup returns CDR1 SGHTA and CDR2 FQGNSA. CDR3 DNA: TGTGCCAGCAGCGCTAGCGGCCCCTACGAGCAGTACTTC. Protein product: CASSASGPYEQYF.

As regards this clonotype: This could be a read error, since a much larger clone is one nucleotide away. CDR3 bases: TGTGCCAGCTGCCCAGACAGGGGAAGCAATGAGCAGTTCTTC. Translation gives CASCPDRGSNEQFF. This sequence joins TRBV13 and TRBJ2-1; 8 bases agree with TRBD1. The CDR3 length is 14 residues. Germline values: CDR1 PRHDT, CDR2 FYEKMQ (reference sequence). The junction had 9 bases not matched to a gene; V was cut back by 8 bases and J by 6 bases.

Ten or more counts support this clonotype. The chain is built from TRBV12-3 or TRBV12-4 and TRBJ1-5; D ambiguous. Trimming took 3 bases from V and 4 from J, leaving 4 bases between them. The CDR3 sequence is 12 residues long. The CDR3 loop reads CASSFRNQPQHF. The CDR3, as DNA: TGTGCCAGCAGTTTTCGAAATCAGCCCCAGCATTTT.

Ten or more counts support this clonotype. The chain is built from TRBV4-1 and TRBJ1-5, with unresolved D. Deletions cut 0 bases from V and 9 bases from J, with 15 bases between. Germline V CDR1 and CDR2: MGHRA, YSYEKL. The CDR3 is 15 amino acids. CDR3 protein: CASSQDRGLRMPQHF. CDR3 in DNA: TGCGCCAGCAGCCAAGATCGTGGGCTTCGTATGCCCCAGCATTTT.

This clonotype was found many times. The rearrangement joins TRBV20-1 to TRBJ1-1; the D is unclear. CDR1 DFQATT and CDR2 SNEGSKA come from the germline V gene (reference sequence). This CDR3 comprises 14 residues. Trimming shortened V by 2 bases and J by 3 bases, and 13 bases separated the two germline ends. The DNA for the CDR3 is TGCAGTGCTAGATTAAGCCGGCGGGACACTGAAGCTTTCTTT. This encodes CSARLSRRDTEAFF.

The chain employs TRBV28 and TRBJ2-1, with TRBD2 matching over 10 bases. V gave up 3 bases and J gave up 7 bases; unmatched junction bases: 9. This CDR3 contains 16 residues. Germline V gives CDR1 MDHEN, CDR2 SYDVKM. The CDR3 region is CASSFLAGDPGNEQFF. The CDR3 nucleotides read TGTGCCAGCAGTTTTCTAGCGGGAGACCCCGGAAATGAGCAGTTCTTC.

To note about this clonotype: One junction end does not reproduce the germline sequence, and a read error may be involved. The chain uses TRBV6-2 or TRBV6-3 and TRBJ2-1; 11 bases match TRBD2. The germline V gene has CDR1 MNHEY and CDR2 SVGEGT. This CDR3 contains 16 residues. DNA of the CDR3: TGTGCCAGCAGTTACTCACTAGCGGGGGTCTACAATGGGCAGTTCTTC. Its translation is CASSYSLAGVYNGQFF.

This clonotype was counted many times. The chain is built from TRBV20-1 and TRBJ1-5; TRBD1 agrees at 8 bases. The V segment lost 5 bases and the J segment 4 bases; nucleotides outside the gene matches: 7. The CDR3 covers 14 residues. Germline CDR1 DFQATT, CDR2 SNEGSKA (reference sequence). CDR3 nucleotides: TGCAGTGCTGTTGACAGGGGCGGGAATCAGCCCCAGCATTTT. Translating gives CSAVDRGGNQPQHF.

The V and J genes are TRBV6-1 and TRBJ2-1; 15 nucleotides agree with TRBD2. Trimming at V came to 4 bases and at J to 10 bases, leaving 8 bases not matched to a gene. This CDR3 contains 16 residues. Germline loops: CDR1 MNHNS, CDR2 SASEGT. The CDR3 coding sequence is TGTGCCAGCAGTGTCCGGACTAGCGGGAGGGATGGGGAGCAGTTCTTC. The encoded protein is CASSVRTSGRDGEQFF.

The gene calls are TRBV10-3 and TRBJ2-1; 9 bases align to TRBD1. The trim removed 3 bases at V and 4 bases at J, leaving 7 bases unmatched. The CDR3 runs 16 residues. Germline CDR1 is ENHRY and CDR2 is SYGVKD. Here the CDR3 reads CAISDPRDRVYNEQFF. Written as DNA, the CDR3 is TGTGCCATCAGTGATCCCCGGGACAGGGTATACAATGAGCAGTTCTTC.

The J gene is TRBJ1-5, the V gene TRBV29-1; D is uncertain. This CDR3 has 13 amino acids. With 4 bases removed from V and 0 bases from J, the gap between germline ends came to 7 bases. The V gene's germline CDR1 is SQVTM and CDR2 ANQGSEA. The CDR3 DNA is TGCAGCGTTGTATGGGATAGCAATCAGCCCCAGCATTTT. It yields the protein CSVVWDSNQPQHF.

The J gene is TRBJ2-3, the V gene TRBV28; D is unclear. CDR3 length: 15 amino acids. The V gene's germline CDR1 is MDHEN and CDR2 SYDVKM. V lost 7 bases, J lost 2 bases, and 16 bases lay in between. Here the CDR3 DNA reads TGTGCCAGCACCTCACGGGCTTCCCCCACAGATACGCAGTATTTT. It yields the protein CASTSRASPTDTQYF.

This rearrangement joins TRBV7-3 to TRBJ2-7, with D perhaps matching TRBD1 or TRBD2 (5 bases each). Germline CDR1 SGHTA, CDR2 FQGTGA. This CDR3 is built from 13 residues. V lost 4 bases and J lost 8, with 15 bases in between. Here the CDR3 DNA reads TGTGCCAGCAGCTCGGCCGGGACCCCCCAGCAGTACTTC. It codes for CASSSAGTPQQYF. The full variable domain, with the rest looked up from reference TRBV7-3 and TRBJ2-7, is GAGVSQTPSNKVTEKGKYVELRCDPISGHTALYWYRQSLGQGPEFLIYFQGTGAADDSGLPNDRFFAVRPEGSVSTLKIQRTERGDSAVYLCASSSAGTPQQYFGPGTRLTVT.

This chain connects TRBV25-1 to TRBJ2-1; 14 bases line up with TRBD2. V shed 4 bases, J shed 6 bases, and the junction held 8 bases outside the gene matches. CDR3 size: 17 residues. Germline V gene sequence: CDR1 MGHDK, CDR2 SYGVNS. The CDR3 is CASSATSGRAYGNEQFF. CDR3 DNA sequence: TGTGCCAGCAGTGCGACTAGCGGGAGGGCCTATGGCAATGAGCAGTTCTTC.